The 8 T cell receptor beta chains given below trace back to one sample, sequenced in a study of blood T cell repertoires in COVID-19. Produced via immunoSEQ multiplex PCR; TCRdb's table is partial and in-frame only. The table shows some 300,000 clones, with more than 70% occurring only once. Sample: peripheral blood. These receptors were obtained from a woman in her 30s who had recovered from COVID-19.

The chain is built from TRBV27 and TRBJ1-2; TRBD1 aligns across 7 bases. The CDR3 is 16 amino acids. The ends lost 7 bases at V and 4 bases at J; junction bases unmatched: 15. CDR1 and CDR2 (germline): MNHEY, SMNVEV (reference sequence). CDR3: CASTNLGTGDVYGYTF. For the CDR3, the DNA is TGTGCCAGCACTAACCTGGGAACAGGGGACGTCTATGGCTACACCTTC.

The chain employs TRBV27 and TRBJ2-3; D uncertain. V was cut by 4 bases and J by 6 bases, with 8 bases left in between. CDR1 is MNHEY and CDR2 is SMNVEV in the germline V gene (reference sequence). This CDR3 contains 12 residues. CDR3 coding DNA: TGTGCCAGCAGTTCCCTGAGGGATACGCAGTATTTT. It codes for CASSSLRDTQYF.

V gene TRBV30 combines with J gene TRBJ1-4; D is unresolved. With 2 bases removed from V and 0 bases from J, the gap between germline ends came to 7 bases. The CDR3 sequence is 14 residues long. Germline assignment: CDR1 GTSNPN and CDR2 SVGIG (reference sequence). CDR3: CAWSRSATNEKLFF. CDR3 in DNA: TGTGCCTGGAGTAGGAGTGCAACTAATGAAAAACTGTTTTTT.

The chain has TRBV7-2 and TRBJ2-2; D not resolved. The CDR3 is made up of 14 amino acids. V gave up 1 base and J gave up 5 bases, with 8 bases separating them. Germline assignment: CDR1 SGHTA and CDR2 FQGNSA. CDR3 in amino acids: CASSLGLPTGELFF. CDR3 DNA sequence: TGTGCCAGCAGCTTAGGTCTTCCGACCGGGGAGCTGTTTTTT.

The chain uses TRBV6-5 and TRBJ1-1; the D is unclear. The germline CDR1 and CDR2 sequences are MNHEY and SVGAGI. V lost 0 bases to trimming and J lost 0 bases, with 8 bases between them. The CDR3 is 15 amino acids. As DNA, the CDR3 is TGTGCCAGCAGTTACTCGAGGCAGTTGAACACTGAAGCTTTCTTT. Residues: CASSYSRQLNTEAFF.

The CDR3 DNA reads TGTGCCATCAGGGCGGGCGACGAGCAGTACTTC. Translation gives CAIRAGDEQYF. The genes are TRBV10-3 and TRBJ2-7; a possible D gene is TRBD2 (5 bases). The CDR3 length is 11 residues. Germline CDR1 and CDR2: ENHRY and SYGVKD. Trimming took off 6 bases at V and 5 bases at J, with 8 bases between the two ends.

The genes are TRBV25-1 and TRBJ1-4, with TRBD1 matching over 8 bases. Germline V gene lookup returns CDR1 MGHDK and CDR2 SYGVNS. The V gene end was trimmed by 5 bases and the J gene end by 7 bases; junction bases not matched to a gene: 12. The CDR3 is made up of 16 amino acids. This chain's CDR3 is CASSSTQGTGSEKLFF. CDR3 DNA: TGTGCCAGCAGTTCCACTCAGGGGACAGGTAGTGAAAAACTGTTTTTT.

A word on this clone: The junction differs from germline at one of its ends, possibly a read error. The chain links TRBV14 to TRBJ2-7; TRBD2 matches 8 bases. The CDR3 is 16 amino acids. Germline V CDR1 and CDR2: SGHDN, FVKESK. The CDR3, as DNA: TGTGCCAGCAGCCGGAGTAGCGGGGCCCCGTCCTCCGAGCAGTACTTC. Its protein is CASSRSSGAPSSEQYF.